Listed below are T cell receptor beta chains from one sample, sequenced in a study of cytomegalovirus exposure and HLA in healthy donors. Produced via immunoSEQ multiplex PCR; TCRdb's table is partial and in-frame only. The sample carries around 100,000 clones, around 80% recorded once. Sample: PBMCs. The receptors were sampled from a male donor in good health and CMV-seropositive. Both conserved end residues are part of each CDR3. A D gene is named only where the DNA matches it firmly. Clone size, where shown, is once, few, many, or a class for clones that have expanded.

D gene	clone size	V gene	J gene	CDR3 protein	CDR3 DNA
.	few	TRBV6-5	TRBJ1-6	CASSYSQGSRSPLHF	TGTGCCAGCAGTTACTCACAGGGATCCCGTTCACCCCTCCACTTT
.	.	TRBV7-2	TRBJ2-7	CASSLGALQGREQYF	TGTGCCAGTAGCTTAGGGGCCTTACAGGGCCGCGAGCAGTACTTC
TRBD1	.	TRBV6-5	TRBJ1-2	CASTLGAGGYYGYTF	TGTGCCAGCACCCTAGGCGCAGGGGGTTACTATGGCTACACCTTC
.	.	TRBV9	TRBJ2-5	CASSVDGGARETQYF	TGTGCCAGCAGCGTAGATGGGGGGGCGCGAGAGACCCAGTACTTC
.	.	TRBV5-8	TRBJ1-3	CASLSGVGNTIYF	TGTGCCAGCCTATCCGGTGTAGGAAACACCATATATTTT
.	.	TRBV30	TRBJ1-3	CAWAGYSENTIYF	TGTGCCTGGGCAGGGTATTCCGAAAACACCATATATTTT
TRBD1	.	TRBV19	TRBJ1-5	CASSIAPGTDQPQHF	TGTGCCAGTAGTATAGCGCCCGGGACAGACCAGCCCCAGCATTTT
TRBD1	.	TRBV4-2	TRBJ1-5	CASSQGTGGINQPQHF	TGTGCCAGCAGCCAAGGGACAGGGGGTATTAATCAGCCCCAGCATTTT
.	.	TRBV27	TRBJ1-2	CASRRQGTDGYTF	TGTGCCAGCAGGCGTCAGGGGACGGATGGCTACACCTTC
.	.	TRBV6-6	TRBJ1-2	CASSYVRGEGYTF	TGTGCCAGCAGTTACGTCAGGGGTGAAGGCTACACCTTC
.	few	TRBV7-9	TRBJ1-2	CASSMDIFLGGYTF	TGTGCCAGCAGCATGGACATTTTTCTCGGTGGCTACACCTTC
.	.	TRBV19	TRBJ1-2	CASSISSRGYTF	TGTGCCAGTAGTATCTCATCGCGGGGCTACACCTTC
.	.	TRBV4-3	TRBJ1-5	CASSQDRSGSITPQHF	TGCGCCAGCAGCCAAGATCGTTCCGGTTCGATCACGCCCCAGCATTTT
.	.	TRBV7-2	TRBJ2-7	CASSLGSSAYEQYF	TGTGCCAGCAGCTTAGGGAGCAGCGCCTACGAGCAGTACTTC